This T cell receptor beta chain was sequenced during a study of blood T cell repertoires in COVID-19. Here immunoSEQ multiplex PCR was the method, and the copy in TCRdb shows in-frame clones only, minus some. Here the sample spans roughly 330,000 clones, about 90% being singletons. There are 13 residues in the CDR3. Per the germline V gene, CDR1 is GTSNPN and CDR2 is SVGIG (reference sequence). Trimming took off 2 bases at V and 6 bases at J, with 14 bases between the two ends. Sequenced material: PBMCs or T cells enriched from blood (not recorded which). This chain uses TRBV30 with TRBJ2-7; TRBD1 might be the D (6 bases). The sequence derives from a woman in her 30s who had recovered from COVID-19. This chain's CDR3 is CAWSPTGYSEQYF. The CDR3 DNA reads as TGTGCCTGGAGTCCTACAGGGTACAGCGAGCAGTACTTC.